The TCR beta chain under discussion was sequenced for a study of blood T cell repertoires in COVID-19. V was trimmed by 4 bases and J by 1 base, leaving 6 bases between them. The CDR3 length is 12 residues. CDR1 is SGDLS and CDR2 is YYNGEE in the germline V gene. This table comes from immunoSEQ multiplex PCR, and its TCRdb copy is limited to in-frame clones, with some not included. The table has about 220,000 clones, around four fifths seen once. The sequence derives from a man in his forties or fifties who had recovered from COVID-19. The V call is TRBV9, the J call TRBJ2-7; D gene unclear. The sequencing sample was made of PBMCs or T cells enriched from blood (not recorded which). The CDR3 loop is CASSLNSYEQYF. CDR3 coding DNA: TGTGCCAGCAGCTTAAATTCCTACGAGCAGTACTTC.